This T cell receptor beta chain was found in a study of Ad26.COV2.S vaccination and SARS-CoV-2 variants. Repertoires were generated with immunoSEQ multiplex PCR, while TCRdb's copy carries only in-frame clones and drops some. The sample has about 680,000 clones, around 90% seen once. A remark on this clone: Its antigen remains unknown.

As for treatment: roughly 18 received Ad26.COV2.S at low or high dose, single or two shots; 5 received placebo; per-sample allocation not given. Samples were taken on day 63 after the first vaccine or placebo injection. The germline CDR1 and CDR2 sequences are MNHEY and SVGAGI. V gave up 4 bases and J gave up 3 bases, with 18 bases separating them. The CDR3 consists of 16 residues. Findings and limits, study-wide: Breadth and depth estimates from TCRs may understate total T cell responses.

The TCR sequence derives from a person aged 18-65 years who received the Ad26.COV2.S COVID-19 vaccine or a placebo. J is TRBJ1-1 and V is TRBV6-5; D gene uncertain. The sequences come from peripheral blood, collected in a trial of Ad26.COV2.S vaccine versus placebo. The CDR3 region has the DNA TGTGCCAGCAGTTCCCAGCCAGGAAGGGTCTACACTGAAGCTTTCTTT. Translation: CASSSQPGRVYTEAFF.